Following are 26 T cell receptor beta chains from one sample sequenced in a study of blood T cell repertoires in COVID-19. The repertoire was sequenced with immunoSEQ multiplex PCR; TCRdb's copy has only in-frame clones and lacks some. This sample yields approximately 150,000 clones, of which about 91% are seen a single time; about 1.6% belongs to the top ten. The specimen sequenced was peripheral blood. Receptor source: a woman aged 50 to 60 with acute or convalescent COVID-19.

V and J are TRBV6-2 or TRBV6-3 and TRBJ2-1; D is perhaps TRBD2 (5 bases). Trimming cost V 2 bases and J 10 bases, with 9 bases left between them. Germline lookup yields CDR1 MNHEY and CDR2 SVGEGT. This CDR3 region has 12 residues. Written as DNA, the CDR3 is TGTGCCAGCAGTTACAGGCTAGCAGAGCAGTTCTTC. It encodes CASSYRLAEQFF.

This chain uses TRBV20-1 with TRBJ1-1; the D is unclear. V lost 7 bases to trimming and J lost 1 base, with 7 bases between them. CDR1 and CDR2 (germline): DFQATT, SNEGSKA (reference sequence). CDR3 length: 11 residues. This CDR3 is CSVPQNTEAFF. The DNA of the CDR3 is TGCAGTGTCCCCCAGAACACTGAAGCTTTCTTT.

Comments on this clone: At one end, the junction sequence differs from germline, possibly due to a read error. The chain links TRBV7-9 to TRBJ1-2; 8 bases agree with TRBD1. The CDR3 spans 11 residues. Looked up from germline, CDR1 is SEHNR and CDR2 is FQNEAQ (reference sequence). CDR3 residues: CASSNQGAFAF. CDR3 bases: TGTGCCAGCAGCAACCAGGGGGCATTCGCCTTC.

This clone has a handful of counts. The J gene is TRBJ2-2, the V gene TRBV27; 10 bases map to TRBD1. After removal of 5 bases from V and 5 bases from J, the junction contained 5 bases not matched to a gene. The CDR3 totals 15 residues. CDR1 MNHEY and CDR2 SMNVEV come from the germline V gene (reference sequence). The CDR3 nucleotides are TGTGCCAGCAGTCGGGACAGGGGTGCGACCGGGGAGCTGTTTTTT. It specifies CASSRDRGATGELFF.

The genes are TRBV7-3 and TRBJ1-4, with a weak D call TRBD1 (5 bases). CDR1 and CDR2 (germline): SGHTA, FQGTGA. Trimming pared 0 bases from V and 3 bases from J, leaving 5 bases between. This CDR3 has 14 amino acids. CDR3 sequence: CASSLTGANEKLFF. In DNA, the CDR3 is TGTGCCAGCAGCTTAACAGGGGCTAATGAAAAACTGTTTTTT.

The rearrangement links TRBV4-2 to TRBJ1-5, with D possibly being TRBD1 (6 bases). This CDR3 spans 19 amino acids. The germline V gene has CDR1 LGHNA and CDR2 YNFKEQ. V was pared by 0 bases and J by 0 bases, with 18 bases between. The CDR3 protein is CASSQEIIYGGASNQPQHF. CDR3 bases: TGTGCCAGCAGCCAAGAAATCATCTATGGGGGGGCTAGCAATCAGCCCCAGCATTTT.

CDR3 region: CASSPGLAGGPEQFF. The CDR3 DNA sequence: TGTGCCAGCAGCCCAGGACTAGCGGGAGGGCCTGAGCAGTTCTTC. The chain combines TRBV6-5 with TRBJ2-1; 15 bases match TRBD2. Germline CDR1 MNHEY, CDR2 SVGAGI. The ends lost 6 bases at V and 9 bases at J; junction bases unmatched: 6. The CDR3 contains 15 residues.

The CDR3 reads CASSPRDSPFNSPLHF. The CDR3 region has the DNA TGTGCCAGCAGCCCACGGGACAGCCCCTTTAATTCACCCCTCCACTTT. The chain joins TRBV7-2 to TRBJ1-6; TRBD1 agrees at 7 bases. The ends lost 5 bases at V and 6 bases at J; junction bases unmatched: 10. CDR1 and CDR2 from the germline V gene are SGHTA and FQGNSA. The CDR3 runs 16 residues.

V usage is TRBV6-5 and J usage is TRBJ2-1; 12 bases agree with TRBD2. The CDR3 loop spans 15 amino acids. J gave up 10 bases and V 2 bases, and 6 bases lay outside the gene matches. CDR1 is MNHEY, CDR2 SVGAGI, per germline. DNA of the CDR3: TGTGCCAGCAGTTACATAACTAGCGGGAGGAGGGAGCAGTTCTTC. It codes for CASSYITSGRREQFF.

This CDR3 is CASSSGSSYNEQFF. The CDR3 DNA is TGTGCCAGCAGCAGCGGGAGCTCCTACAATGAGCAGTTCTTC. The chain joins TRBV5-8 to TRBJ2-1; 8 positions agree with TRBD2. This CDR3 has 14 amino acids. The germline V gene has CDR1 SGHTS and CDR2 YDEGEE. Trimming removed 4 bases from V and 0 bases from J; junction bases left unmatched: 0.

V is TRBV12-5 and J is TRBJ1-2; D uncertain. The CDR3 contains 16 residues. Per germline, CDR1 LGHNT and CDR2 FRNRAP. The germline V and J ends were trimmed by 2 bases and 0 bases, with 13 bases remaining between them. The DNA for the CDR3 is TGTGCTAGTGGTTTGCCCCCAGGATGGACTAACTATGGCTACACCTTC. It specifies CASGLPPGWTNYGYTF.

This chain joins TRBV27 and TRBJ1-1; 8 bases agree with TRBD1. The germline V gene encodes CDR1 MNHEY and CDR2 SMNVEV (reference sequence). The CDR3 consists of 12 residues. V lost 11 bases, J lost 4 bases, and 6 bases stayed unmatched. In DNA, the CDR3 is TGTGCCCCCAGAACAGGGGGCACTGAAGCTTTCTTT. This translates into CAPRTGGTEAFF.

The genes are TRBV30 and TRBJ2-5; TRBD2 agrees at 8 bases. The length of the CDR3 is 15 residues. The V gene's germline CDR1 is GTSNPN and CDR2 SVGIG (reference sequence). The V and J ends lost 1 base and 4 bases, in that order; junction bases with no gene match: 8. For the CDR3, the DNA is TGTGCCTGGAGTGGGGGGCCGGGAGGGACAGAGACCCAGTACTTC. It specifies CAWSGGPGGTETQYF. The full variable domain, in which reference TRBV30 and TRBJ2-5 provide the parts outside the CDR3, is SQTIHQWPATLVQPVGSPLSLECTVEGTSNPNLYWYRQAAGRGLQLLFYSVGIGQISSEVPQNLSASRPQDRQFILSSKKLLLSDSGFYLCAWSGGPGGTETQYFGPGTRLLVL.

The chain carries TRBV2 and TRBJ2-7; D is possibly TRBD2 (5 bases). Trimming pared 6 bases from V and 6 bases from J, leaving 12 bases between. The CDR3 contains 12 residues. The germline gives CDR1 SNHLY, CDR2 FYNNEI. The CDR3 bases are TGTGCCAGCAGGAGGGAATCCGGCGAGCAGTACTTC. It yields the protein CASRRESGEQYF.

The chain has TRBV20-1 and TRBJ1-2; D unresolved. Germline values: CDR1 DFQATT, CDR2 SNEGSKA (reference sequence). The CDR3 consists of 11 residues. V was trimmed by 6 bases and J by 3 bases, leaving 8 bases between them. Written as DNA, the CDR3 is TGCAGTGCCGGAGAAGACTATGGCTACACCTTC. Amino acids: CSAGEDYGYTF.

The J gene is TRBJ2-7, the V gene TRBV5-1; TRBD1 matches at 10 bases. The CDR3 loop spans 16 amino acids. Germline-derived CDR1 and CDR2 are SGHRS and YFSETQ. The J segment lost 3 bases and the V segment lost 0 bases, leaving 6 bases of the junction unmatched. The CDR3 DNA reads as TGCGCCAGCAGCTTGGACCCGGGACAGGGGTACTACGAGCAGTACTTC. It codes for CASSLDPGQGYYEQYF.

V gene TRBV6-5 combines with J gene TRBJ1-1; D unresolved. With 5 bases removed from V and 0 bases from J, the gap between germline ends came to 10 bases. The CDR3 extends over 14 amino acids. CDR1 MNHEY and CDR2 SVGAGI come from the germline V gene. The CDR3 DNA sequence: TGTGCCAGCAGTCCTCAGTACATGAACACTGAAGCTTTCTTT. This codes for CASSPQYMNTEAFF.

V usage is TRBV19 and J usage is TRBJ1-5, with 8 positions matching TRBD1. The CDR3 runs to 16 residues. Germline loops: CDR1 LNHDA, CDR2 SQIVND (reference sequence). V was clipped by 5 bases and J by 5 bases; unmatched bases: 11. CDR3 sequence (DNA): TGTGCCAGTAGTCCAACCGACAGGGGAGGGTATCAGCCCCAGCATTTT. It is translated as CASSPTDRGGYQPQHF.

The gene calls are TRBV10-1 and TRBJ2-1; 10 nucleotides line up with TRBD2. The CDR3 loop spans 15 amino acids. The J segment lost 7 bases and the V segment lost 0 bases, leaving 3 bases of the junction unmatched. Germline V lookup: CDR1 WNHNN, CDR2 SYGVQD (reference sequence). The CDR3 region has the DNA TGCGCCAGCAGTGAGTCCTTAGCGGGAGGAAATGAGCAGTTCTTC. Translating gives CASSESLAGGNEQFF.

The V gene is TRBV6-4, the J gene TRBJ2-1; tentative D call: TRBD2 (7 bases). The germline V and J ends were trimmed by 3 bases and 10 bases, with 16 bases remaining between them. This CDR3 has 14 amino acids. Per germline, CDR1 MRHNA and CDR2 SNTAGT. The DNA of the CDR3 is TGTGCCAGCAGTGAGGGGACCGGCGGGGGCGAGCAGTTCTTC. Protein product: CASSEGTGGGEQFF.

The genes are TRBV3-1 (or the pseudogene TRBV3-2) and TRBJ2-7; perhaps TRBD1 as D (5 bases). The CDR3 totals 13 residues. V was trimmed by 5 bases and J by 4 bases, leaving 12 bases between them. Germline CDR1 is LGHDT and CDR2 is YNNKEL (reference sequence). The DNA of the CDR3 is TGTGCCAGCAGCAATCAGGGTTTATACGAGCAGTACTTC. Translating it yields CASSNQGLYEQYF.

The chain uses TRBV11-3 and TRBJ2-2, with a possible D match to TRBD2 (6 bases). There are 15 residues in the CDR3. The germline V gene has CDR1 SGHNT and CDR2 YENEEA. V lost 5 bases to trimming and J lost 7 bases, with 17 bases between them. The DNA for the CDR3 is TGTGCCAGCAGCGGAGGGGTACAGGACGGCGGGGAGCTGTTTTTT. It translates to CASSGGVQDGGELFF.

The V and J genes are TRBV5-1 and TRBJ1-6; a possible D gene is TRBD1 (6 bases). The CDR3 covers 14 residues. Trimming pared 4 bases from V and 6 bases from J, leaving 11 bases between. Looked up from germline, CDR1 is SGHRS and CDR2 is YFSETQ. This CDR3 is CASSTTGPNSPLHF. The CDR3 nucleotides are TGCGCCAGCAGCACTACAGGGCCTAATTCACCCCTCCACTTT.

The chain joins TRBV7-9 to TRBJ1-2; D is perhaps TRBD1 (5 bases). Deletions cut 3 bases from V and 8 bases from J, with 10 bases between. There are 12 residues in the CDR3. Germline V lookup: CDR1 SEHNR, CDR2 FQNEAQ (reference sequence). In nucleotides, the CDR3 is TGTGCCAGCAGCTTTCAGGGCCAAGGCTACACCTTC. This encodes CASSFQGQGYTF.

The chain carries TRBV3-1 (or the pseudogene TRBV3-2) and TRBJ2-2, with 11 bases fitting TRBD2. CDR1 is LGHDT, CDR2 YNNKEL, per germline (reference sequence). V shed 2 bases, J shed 4 bases, and the junction held 6 bases outside the gene matches. CDR3 length: 17 residues. The CDR3 region is CASSQTLAGAITGELFF. CDR3 bases: TGTGCCAGCAGCCAAACACTAGCGGGGGCGATCACCGGGGAGCTGTTTTTT.

This chain links TRBV6-5 with TRBJ1-1; TRBD1 matches 7 bases. Germline values: CDR1 MNHEY, CDR2 SVGAGI. The J segment lost 3 bases and the V segment lost 6 bases, leaving 10 bases of the junction unmatched. The CDR3 covers 15 residues. The CDR3 DNA follows: TGTGCCAGCAGCTTGACAGGGTTAGCGTACACTGAAGCTTTCTTT. Protein sequence: CASSLTGLAYTEAFF.